The 2 T cell receptor beta chains presented below share a single source sample, sequenced in a study of shared T cell receptors in the human thymus. Here immunoSEQ multiplex PCR was the method, and the copy in TCRdb shows in-frame clones only, minus some. This repertoire shows 450,000 to 650,000 clones, about four fifths found once; its top ten account for about 0.012%. This same sample was also part of a study on human thymus T cells.

Sequences were obtained from thymocytes. The receptors were gathered from a boy under two years old with a congenital heart defect.

The V call is TRBV2, the J call TRBJ2-3, with D possibly matching TRBD2 (5 bases). Germline-derived CDR1 and CDR2 are SNHLY and FYNNEI. V shed 3 bases and J shed 3 bases, with 7 bases lying between them. This CDR3 comprises 13 residues. The CDR3 reads CASSDRGTDTQYF. Written as DNA, the CDR3 is TGTGCCAGCAGTGATAGAGGGACAGATACGCAGTATTTT.

This chain connects TRBV29-1 to TRBJ2-5, with 14 nucleotides matching TRBD2. The CDR3 contains 18 residues. The J segment lost 5 bases and the V segment lost 7 bases, leaving 18 bases of the junction unmatched. Germline CDR1 SQVTM, CDR2 ANQGSEA. The CDR3 DNA sequence: TGCAGCGAGGGCCCCCCCAAGACTAGCGGGAGGGCCGTGGAGACCCAGTACTTC. As protein: CSEGPPKTSGRAVETQYF.